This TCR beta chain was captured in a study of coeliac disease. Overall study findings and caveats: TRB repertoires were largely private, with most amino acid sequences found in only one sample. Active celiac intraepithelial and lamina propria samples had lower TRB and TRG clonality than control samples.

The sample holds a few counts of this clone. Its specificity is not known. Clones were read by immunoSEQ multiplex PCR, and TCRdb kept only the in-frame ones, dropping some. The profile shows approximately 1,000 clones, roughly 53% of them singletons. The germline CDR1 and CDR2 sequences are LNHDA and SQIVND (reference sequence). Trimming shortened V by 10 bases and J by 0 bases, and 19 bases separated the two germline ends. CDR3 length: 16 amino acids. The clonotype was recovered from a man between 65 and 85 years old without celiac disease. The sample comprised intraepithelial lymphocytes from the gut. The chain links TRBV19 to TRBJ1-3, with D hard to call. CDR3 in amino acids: CATLGWVPSSGNTIYF. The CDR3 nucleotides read TGTGCCACCCTAGGTTGGGTACCGAGCTCTGGAAACACCATATATTTT.